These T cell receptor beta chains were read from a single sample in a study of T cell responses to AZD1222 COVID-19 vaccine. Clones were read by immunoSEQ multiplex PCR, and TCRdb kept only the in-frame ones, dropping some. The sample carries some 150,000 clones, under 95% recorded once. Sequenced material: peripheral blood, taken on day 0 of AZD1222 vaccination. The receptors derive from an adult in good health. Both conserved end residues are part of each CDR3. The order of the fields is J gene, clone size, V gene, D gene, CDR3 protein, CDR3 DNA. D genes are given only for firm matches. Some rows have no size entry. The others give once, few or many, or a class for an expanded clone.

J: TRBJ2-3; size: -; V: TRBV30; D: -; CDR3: CAWSVGGRAEDTQYF; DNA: TGTGCCTGGAGTGTTGGGGGCAGGGCTGAAGATACGCAGTATTTT
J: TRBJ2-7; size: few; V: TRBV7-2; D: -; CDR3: CASSLSLAQTYEQYF; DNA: TGTGCCAGCAGCTTAAGCTTAGCCCAGACCTACGAGCAGTACTTC
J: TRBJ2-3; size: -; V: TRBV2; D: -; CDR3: CASSEAGEVVGVDTQYF; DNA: TGTGCCAGCAGTGAAGCGGGAGAGGTAGTAGGAGTGGATACGCAGTATTTT
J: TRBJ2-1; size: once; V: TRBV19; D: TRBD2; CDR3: CASSTPGLARSSVEQFF; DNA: TGTGCCAGTAGTACCCCCGGACTAGCCCGCTCTTCTGTAGAACAGTTCTTC
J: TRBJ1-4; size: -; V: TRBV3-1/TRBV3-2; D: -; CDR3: CASSPTVLNEKLFF; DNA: TGTGCCAGCAGCCCGACAGTACTTAATGAAAAACTGTTTTTT
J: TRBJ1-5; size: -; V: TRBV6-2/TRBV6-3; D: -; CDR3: CASSYRTSHSNQPQHF; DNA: TGTGCCAGCAGTTATAGAACATCCCATAGCAATCAGCCCCAGCATTTT
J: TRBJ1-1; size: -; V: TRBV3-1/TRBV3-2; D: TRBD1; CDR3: CASSGRTGVNTEAFF; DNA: TGTGCCAGCAGCGGTAGGACAGGGGTGAACACTGAAGCTTTCTTT
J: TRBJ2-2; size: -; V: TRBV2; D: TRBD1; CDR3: CASSVHGTGGTGELFF; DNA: TGTGCCAGCAGTGTCCATGGGACAGGGGGGACCGGGGAGCTGTTTTTT
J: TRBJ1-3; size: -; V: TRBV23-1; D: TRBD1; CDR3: CASSQSGGTDGNTIYF; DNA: TGCGCCAGCAGTCAATCAGGAGGGACAGATGGAAACACCATATATTTT
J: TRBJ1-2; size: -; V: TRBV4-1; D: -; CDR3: CASSQVGKQYYGYTF; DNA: TGCGCCAGCAGCCAAGTAGGGAAGCAGTACTATGGCTACACCTTC
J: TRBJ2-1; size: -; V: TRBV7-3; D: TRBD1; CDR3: CASSLMAGQGINEQFF; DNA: TGTGCCAGCAGCTTAATGGCGGGACAGGGTATCAATGAGCAGTTCTTC
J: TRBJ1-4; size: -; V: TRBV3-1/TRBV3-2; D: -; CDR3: CASSEGGKTNEKLFF; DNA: TGTGCCAGCAGCGAGGGAGGAAAAACTAATGAAAAACTGTTTTTT
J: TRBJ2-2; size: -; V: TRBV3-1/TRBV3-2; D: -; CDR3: CASSHRAVGDTGELFF; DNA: TGTGCCAGCAGCCACAGGGCCGTTGGCGACACCGGGGAGCTGTTTTTT
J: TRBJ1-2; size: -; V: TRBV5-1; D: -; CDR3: CASSSEGGSGYTF; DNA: TGCGCCAGCAGCTCGGAGGGGGGAAGCGGCTACACCTTC
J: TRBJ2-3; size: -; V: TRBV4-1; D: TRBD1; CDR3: CASSRIDRDTDTQYF; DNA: TGCGCCAGCAGCCGAATTGACAGGGACACAGATACGCAGTATTTT
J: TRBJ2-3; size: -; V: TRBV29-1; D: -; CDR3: CSVGGAGTDTQYF; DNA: TGCAGCGTTGGCGGGGCCGGCACAGATACGCAGTATTTT
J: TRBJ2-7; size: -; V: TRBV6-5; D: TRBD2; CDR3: CASSLRVGLAKYEQYF; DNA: TGTGCCAGCAGTTTAAGGGTGGGACTAGCGAAGTACGAGCAGTACTTC
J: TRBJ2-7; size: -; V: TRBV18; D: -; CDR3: CASSPGGKVSYEQYF; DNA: TGTGCCAGCTCACCAGGTGGGAAGGTCTCCTACGAGCAGTACTTC
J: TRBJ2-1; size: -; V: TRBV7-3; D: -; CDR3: CASSSRGEDEQFF; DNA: TGTGCCAGCAGCTCCAGGGGAGAGGACGAGCAGTTCTTC
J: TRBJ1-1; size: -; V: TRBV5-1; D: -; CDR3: CASSTQGQNTEAFF; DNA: TGCGCCAGCAGCACACAGGGCCAGAACACTGAAGCTTTCTTT
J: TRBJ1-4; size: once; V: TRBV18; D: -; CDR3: CASSPPGRLTNEKLFF; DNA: TGTGCCAGCTCACCCCCCGGACGGTTAACTAATGAAAAACTGTTTTTT